A selection of T cell receptor beta chains follows, all from one sample in a study of blood T cell repertoires in COVID-19. TCRdb's table, derived via immunoSEQ multiplex PCR, lists solely in-frame clones and lacks some. This sample has around 250,000 clones, with 80% to 90% found just once. The material sequenced was peripheral blood. These TCRs come from a man aged 40-50 years with active or convalescent COVID-19. Both conserved end residues are part of each CDR3. The D gene is left open where the match is weak. Only part of the rows carry a size: once, few, many, or a class if the clone is expanded.

J gene	D gene	clone size	V gene	CDR3 DNA	CDR3 protein
TRBJ1-2	-	-	TRBV4-2	TGTGCCAGCAGCCAAGGTACAGACAACTATGGCTACACCTTC	CASSQGTDNYGYTF
TRBJ1-1	TRBD1	many	TRBV6-2/TRBV6-3	TGTGCCAGCAGTTCTTCCATTCCCGGGACAGCTAACACTGAAGCTTTCTTT	CASSSSIPGTANTEAFF
TRBJ1-6	-	-	TRBV3-1/TRBV3-2	TGTGCCAGCAGCCTAGAACAGAGTAATTCACCCCTCCACTTT	CASSLEQSNSPLHF
TRBJ1-4	TRBD1	-	TRBV7-9	TGTGCCAGCAGCTTTTCCGGGACAGGGGTTACTAATGAAAAACTGTTTTTT	CASSFSGTGVTNEKLFF
TRBJ2-5	TRBD1	-	TRBV24-1	TGTGCCACCAGTGATCCGGGACAGGGGGGACAAGAGACCCAGTACTTC	CATSDPGQGGQETQYF
TRBJ2-1	TRBD2	-	TRBV28	TGTGCCAGCAGTTCTAGCGGGATCTCCTACAATGAGCAGTTCTTC	CASSSSGISYNEQFF
TRBJ1-2	-	-	TRBV6-1	TGTGCCAGCAGTGAAGCGACATATAACTATGGCTACACCTTC	CASSEATYNYGYTF
TRBJ1-5	TRBD1	-	TRBV7-9	TGTGCCAGCAGCTTGCAGGGGGATCAGCCCCAGCATTTT	CASSLQGDQPQHF
TRBJ2-3	TRBD2	-	TRBV6-4	TGTGCCAGCAGTGACTCTAGTCAGGGACTAGCGGGGGGAATAGATACGCAGTATTTT	CASSDSSQGLAGGIDTQYF
TRBJ2-3	TRBD2	-	TRBV19	TGTGCCAGTAGTATACTAGCGGGAGGAGAAGATACGCAGTATTTT	CASSILAGGEDTQYF
TRBJ1-6	-	-	TRBV2	TGTGCCAGCAGTGACTACGTTAATTCACCCCTCCACTTT	CASSDYVNSPLHF
TRBJ1-5	-	-	TRBV6-5	TGTGCCAGCAGTTCAGAGGGTGCGGTCGGTCAGCCCCAGCATTTT	CASSSEGAVGQPQHF
TRBJ1-2	-	-	TRBV4-2	TGTGCCAGCAGCCAAGAGGCGGCAGGGTGGGACTATGGCTACACCTTC	CASSQEAAGWDYGYTF
TRBJ2-3	TRBD2	once	TRBV19	TGTGCCAGTAGTAGGACTAGCGGGGGCACAGATACGCAGTATTTT	CASSRTSGGTDTQYF
TRBJ2-7	TRBD1	-	TRBV10-3	TGTGCCATCGGGGACAGGGGGGGATACGAGCAGTACTTC	CAIGDRGGYEQYF
TRBJ1-2	-	few	TRBV6-1	TGTGCCAGCAGTGAAGTAGGAGGGTGGTATGGCTACACCTTC	CASSEVGGWYGYTF
TRBJ2-1	-	few	TRBV3-1/TRBV3-2	TGTGCCAGCAGCCAAGGAAGGCGGGTTGAGCAGTTCTTC	CASSQGRRVEQFF
TRBJ1-6	-	-	TRBV7-2	TGTGCCAGCAGACAGGGACATGATAATTCACCCCTCCACTTT	CASRQGHDNSPLHF
TRBJ2-1	TRBD1	-	TRBV10-3	TGTGCCATCAGTGAAGACAGGGTAGGCAATGAGCAGTTCTTC	CAISEDRVGNEQFF
TRBJ2-2	-	once	TRBV7-9	TGTGCCAGCAGCTTAGGGTTGGGGGACTCCACCGGGGAGCTGTTTTTT	CASSLGLGDSTGELFF
TRBJ1-2	-	-	TRBV12-3/TRBV12-4	TGTGCCAGCAGTTTAGGTCGGGGGGACACCTTC	CASSLGRGDTF
TRBJ2-2	TRBD2	-	TRBV9	TGTGCCAGCAGCGACCCTCTAGCGGGGGTTACCGGGGAGCTGTTTTTT	CASSDPLAGVTGELFF
TRBJ1-4	-	-	TRBV6-5	TGTGCCAGCAGCGGGGGAGCAACTAATGAAAAACTGTTTTTT	CASSGGATNEKLFF
TRBJ2-2	TRBD1	-	TRBV19	TGTGCCAGTAGCACCACAGGGGGCAGCACCGGGGAGCTGTTTTTT	CASSTTGGSTGELFF
TRBJ1-1	-	-	TRBV6-2/TRBV6-3	TGTGCCAGCAGTTACCGCGTAAGATTCATGAACACTGAAGCTTTCTTT	CASSYRVRFMNTEAFF
TRBJ2-2	-	-	TRBV19	TGTGCCAGTAGGAGGGGGGGGTCGCAGAACACCGGGGAGCTGTTTTTT	CASRRGGSQNTGELFF
TRBJ1-1	-	-	TRBV4-1	TGCGCCAGCAGCGAGGCCGAGCGGTCGAACACTGAAGCTTTCTTT	CASSEAERSNTEAFF
TRBJ1-6	TRBD1	once	TRBV19	TGTGCCAGTAGTCGACAGGGGGCATCATTCGATTCACCCCTCCACTTT	CASSRQGASFDSPLHF
TRBJ1-5	-	-	TRBV21-1	TGTGCCAGCAGCAAAGGTCGGGCAGGGGATAGAAATCAGCCCCAGCATTTT	CASSKGRAGDRNQPQHF
TRBJ1-5	TRBD1	-	TRBV18	TGTGCCAGCTCACCGGACAGGGAGGGTCAGCCCCAGCATTTT	CASSPDREGQPQHF
TRBJ2-2	-	-	TRBV19	TGTGCCAGTAGTTACAACAGGGAAGCGAACACCGGGGAGCTGTTTTTT	CASSYNREANTGELFF
TRBJ2-2	-	-	TRBV11-3	TGTGCCAGCAGCTTTGGTCAGACACAGAACACCGGGGAGCTGTTTTTT	CASSFGQTQNTGELFF
TRBJ2-1	-	-	TRBV20-1	TGCAGTGCTTCGGACGGAGGGGAGCAGTTCTTC	CSASDGGEQFF
TRBJ2-5	TRBD2	-	TRBV6-2/TRBV6-3	TGTGCCAGCAGTTACCAACCTAGCGGGGGGCGGGCAGAGACCCAGTACTTC	CASSYQPSGGRAETQYF
TRBJ2-1	TRBD2	once	TRBV6-5	TGTGCCAGCACCCTAGCGGGACTGTACAATGAGCAGTTCTTC	CASTLAGLYNEQFF
TRBJ2-2	-	-	TRBV10-3	TGTGCCATCATCCGCCCCCTAACCGGGGAGCTGTTTTTT	CAIIRPLTGELFF
TRBJ1-4	-	-	TRBV7-2	TGTGCCAGCAGCTTAGCGGCAGTCAATGAAAAACTGTTTTTT	CASSLAAVNEKLFF
TRBJ2-7	TRBD1	-	TRBV24-1	TGTGCCACCGAGAAGACAGGGTCGGGTGAGCAGTACTTC	CATEKTGSGEQYF
TRBJ1-3	TRBD1	-	TRBV29-1	TGCAGCGTTCAGGGGGTCACCTCTGGAAACACCATATATTTT	CSVQGVTSGNTIYF
TRBJ2-2	TRBD2	once	TRBV27	TGTGCCAGCAGTTTTGCTAGCGGGAACACCGGGGAGCTGTTTTTT	CASSFASGNTGELFF
TRBJ1-5	-	-	TRBV11-3	TGTGCCAGCAGCTTCGCGACAACAGGGCTCAATCAGCCCCAGCATTTT	CASSFATTGLNQPQHF
TRBJ2-3	-	-	TRBV29-1	TGCAGCGTTGAAGGGAGTACAGATACGCAGTATTTT	CSVEGSTDTQYF
TRBJ2-1	TRBD1	-	TRBV27	TGTGCCAGCAGTTGGCAGGGGGCGATCAATGAGCAGTTCTTC	CASSWQGAINEQFF
TRBJ1-1	-	-	TRBV2	TGTGCCAGCAGCTACCAACAGGGATCCAAGACTGAAGCTTTCTTT	CASSYQQGSKTEAFF
TRBJ2-1	-	-	TRBV1	TGCACCAGCAGCCAAGAAGGGACTAGCCGCAACTTCAATGAGCAGTTCTTC	CTSSQEGTSRNFNEQFF
TRBJ1-1	-	once	TRBV21-1	TGTGCCAGCAGCAAAGTCCGGCCCAGGGGACACATTAGGGGGTCGAACACTGAAGCTTTCTTT	CASSKVRPRGHIRGSNTEAFF
TRBJ2-7	TRBD1	-	TRBV28	TGTGCCAGCAGTTCTTCTTACAGGGGCTCCTACGAGCAGTACTTC	CASSSSYRGSYEQYF